These 32 T cell receptor beta chains share one sample of origin, sequenced in a study of blood T cell repertoires in COVID-19. Some clones are missing from TCRdb's copy, which holds only in-frame ones; the method was immunoSEQ multiplex PCR. This table holds 25,000 to 35,000 clones, almost 85% found once. The source material was peripheral blood. These receptors were taken from a man aged 60 to 75 with active COVID-19.

The chain uses TRBV28 and TRBJ1-3; possible D gene TRBD1, 6 bases. Trimming cost V 8 bases and J 9 bases, with 17 bases left between them. The CDR3 loop spans 13 amino acids. Germline CDR1 reads MDHEN; CDR2 reads SYDVKM. The CDR3 is CASARQAPSTIYF. DNA for the CDR3: TGTGCCAGCGCGAGACAGGCCCCAAGCACCATATATTTT. Full variable domain (remainder filled in from reference TRBV28 and TRBJ1-3): DVKVTQSSRYLVKRTGEKVFLECVQDMDHENMFWYRQDPGLGLRLIYFSYDVKMKEKGDIPEGYSVSREKKERFSLILESASTNQTSMYLCASARQAPSTIYFGEGSWLTVV.

The V and J genes are TRBV28 and TRBJ2-3; 7 nucleotides align to TRBD2. The V gene's germline CDR1 is MDHEN and CDR2 SYDVKM. V was clipped by 6 bases and J by 6 bases; unmatched bases: 12. This CDR3 contains 15 residues. The CDR3 here is CASRPSGLEGDTQYF. In DNA form, the CDR3 reads TGTGCCAGCAGACCCAGCGGACTAGAAGGTGATACGCAGTATTTT.

This chain joins TRBV11-2 and TRBJ2-5; 7 nucleotides align to TRBD2. The germline gives CDR1 SGHAT, CDR2 FQNNGV. Trimming removed 7 bases from V and 5 bases from J; junction bases left unmatched: 7. CDR3 length equals 13 residues. CDR3 region: CASNRRGGETQYF. DNA for the CDR3: TGTGCCAGCAACAGACGGGGAGGGGAGACCCAGTACTTC.

The chain is built from TRBV11-2 and TRBJ2-2, with D maybe TRBD2 (5 bases). Trimming left V 5 bases short and J 4 bases short, with 11 bases between. The CDR3 contains 14 residues. Germline V gives CDR1 SGHAT, CDR2 FQNNGV. The CDR3 is CASSPETTTGELFF. CDR3 DNA: TGTGCCAGCAGCCCCGAGACTACCACCGGGGAGCTGTTTTTT.

This rearrangement joins TRBV6-6 to TRBJ2-6, with 12 bases that match TRBD1. V trimming: 7 bases; J trimming: 3 bases; junction bases outside the gene matches: 13. Germline V gives CDR1 MNHNY, CDR2 SVGAGI (reference sequence). There are 19 residues in the CDR3. The CDR3 region has the DNA TGTGCCAGCACTCGGGACAGGGGGCCCTCTCTCCGTGGGGCCAACGTCCTGACTTTC. Residues: CASTRDRGPSLRGANVLTF.

CDR3 nucleotides: TGTGCCAGCAGCCAACGAGAGACCCAGTACTTC. It encodes CASSQRETQYF. The gene calls are TRBV14 and TRBJ2-5, with no clear D. The CDR3 totals 11 residues. V was trimmed by 2 bases and J by 4 bases, leaving 2 bases between them. CDR1 and CDR2 (germline): SGHDN, FVKESK.

The chain combines TRBV14 with TRBJ2-1; 10 nucleotides match TRBD1. V gave up 3 bases and J gave up 1 base; unmatched junction bases: 0. CDR1 is SGHDN and CDR2 is FVKESK in the germline V gene. The CDR3 length is 15 residues. The CDR3 nucleotides read TGTGCCAGCAGCCAGGGACAGGGGTCCTACAATGAGCAGTTCTTC. The encoded protein is CASSQGQGSYNEQFF.

The CDR3 here is CASSEGTGASGNTIYF. The CDR3 coding sequence is TGCGCCAGCAGTGAAGGGACAGGAGCCTCTGGAAACACCATATATTTT. The chain couples TRBV10-1 to TRBJ1-3, with 8 bases matching TRBD1. Germline V gene sequence: CDR1 WNHNN, CDR2 SYGVQD (reference sequence). J gave up 0 bases and V 3 bases, and 4 bases lay outside the gene matches. The CDR3 extends over 16 amino acids.

This clone has just one count. CDR3 sequence: CASSRSGPQETQYF. CDR3 nucleotides: TGCGCCAGCAGCCGAAGCGGACCCCAAGAGACCCAGTACTTC. The chain recombines TRBV5-1 with TRBJ2-5; tentative D call: TRBD2 (5 bases). The CDR3 loop spans 14 amino acids. The germline CDR1 and CDR2 sequences are SGHRS and YFSETQ. V lost 4 bases to trimming and J lost 1 base, with 11 bases between them.

The rearrangement uses TRBV18 and TRBJ2-2; perhaps TRBD2 as D (7 bases). The CDR3 has 24 amino acids. The V end lost 3 bases, the J end lost 2 bases, and 37 bases lay between the germline ends. Germline-derived CDR1 and CDR2 are KGHSH and LQKENI. CDR3 sequence reads: CASSPRKTGAGSALGGTNTGELFF. As DNA, the CDR3 is TGTGCCAGCTCACCGAGGAAAACGGGAGCGGGATCGGCATTAGGGGGGACCAACACCGGGGAGCTGTTTTTT.

The rearrangement uses TRBV7-9 and TRBJ2-7; the D gene is possibly TRBD1 (5 bases). The CDR3 spans 15 residues. From germline, CDR1 is SEHNR and CDR2 FQNEAQ (reference sequence). V lost 5 bases to trimming and J lost 7 bases, with 21 bases between them. As DNA, the CDR3 is TGTGCCAGCAGCCCGACCGTAGCAGGGTTGAGGGAGCAGTACTTC. Translation gives CASSPTVAGLREQYF.

This chain joins TRBV7-6 and TRBJ2-3; D is unclear. V gave up 4 bases and J gave up 8 bases, with 13 bases separating them. Germline V gene lookup returns CDR1 SGHVS and CDR2 FNYEAQ. This CDR3 has 13 residues. The CDR3 bases are TGTGCCAGCAGCTCGCCTAGTACCCTTACGCAGTATTTT. It translates to CASSSPSTLTQYF.

The V and J genes are TRBV6-2 or TRBV6-3 and TRBJ2-7; D remains ambiguous. Trimming took 1 base from V and 6 from J, leaving 7 bases between them. Germline V lookup: CDR1 MNHEY, CDR2 SVGEGT. The CDR3 has 12 amino acids. Here the CDR3 reads CASSYFPSEQYF. CDR3 in DNA: TGTGCCAGCAGTTACTTTCCCTCCGAGCAGTACTTC.

The chain carries TRBV6-5 and TRBJ2-7; no firm D call. The V and J ends lost 7 bases and 2 bases respectively, with 12 bases between them. The germline CDR1 and CDR2 sequences are MNHEY and SVGAGI. The CDR3 loop spans 13 amino acids. This CDR3 reads CASTNPQTYEQYF. The CDR3 bases are TGTGCCAGCACAAATCCCCAGACCTACGAGCAGTACTTC.

This sequence joins TRBV24-1 and TRBJ1-2; 10 bases fit TRBD1. This CDR3 comprises 14 residues. CDR1 is KGHDR and CDR2 is SFDVKD in the germline V gene. The V segment lost 5 bases and the J segment 5 bases; nucleotides outside the gene matches: 4. CDR3 residues: CATSAPGQGYGYTF. DNA for the CDR3: TGTGCCACCAGTGCCCCGGGACAGGGGTATGGCTACACCTTC.

The rearrangement joins TRBV11-2 to TRBJ2-2; D is perhaps TRBD2 (5 bases). Trimming took 7 bases from V and 6 from J, leaving 12 bases between them. The CDR3 runs to 13 residues. CDR1 and CDR2 (germline): SGHAT, FQNNGV. Here the CDR3 DNA reads TGTGCCAGCACTCCGTTCGGGGCCGGGGAGCTGTTTTTT. Translating it yields CASTPFGAGELFF. Full variable domain (remainder filled in from reference TRBV11-2 and TRBJ2-2): EAGVAQSPRYKIIEKRQSVAFWCNPISGHATLYWYQQILGQGPKLLIQFQNNGVVDDSQLPKDRFSAERLKGVDSTLKIQPAKLEDSAVYLCASTPFGAGELFFGEGSRLTVL.

The chain couples TRBV7-3 to TRBJ2-1, with 7 bases aligning to TRBD2. The CDR3 loop spans 18 amino acids. J was trimmed by 4 bases and V by 1 base; bases with no gene match: 13. Germline CDR1 and CDR2: SGHTA and FQGTGA. The CDR3 DNA reads TGTGCCAGCAGCTTAAAGGCCGGCCGGACTAGTGGGTACAATGAGCAGTTCTTC. Translation gives CASSLKAGRTSGYNEQFF.

The chain has TRBV18 and TRBJ1-5; tentatively, D is TRBD1 (6 bases). The CDR3 is 13 residues long. CDR1 KGHSH and CDR2 LQKENI come from the germline V gene. The V end lost 4 bases, the J end lost 5 bases, and 9 bases lay between the germline ends. The CDR3 here is CASSQDSYQPQHF. As DNA, the CDR3 is TGTGCCAGCTCACAGGACAGCTATCAGCCCCAGCATTTT. The whole variable domain, remainder taken from reference TRBV18 and TRBJ1-5, is NAGVMQNPRHLVRRRGQEARLRCSPMKGHSHVYWYRQLPEEGLKFMVYLQKENIIDESGMPKERFSAEFPKEGPSILRIQQVVRGDSAAYFCASSQDSYQPQHFGDGTRLSIL.

This chain links TRBV27 with TRBJ2-3; 7 bases agree with TRBD2. The CDR3 extends over 18 amino acids. The trim removed 6 bases at V and 6 bases at J, leaving 21 bases unmatched. Germline V gives CDR1 MNHEY, CDR2 SMNVEV (reference sequence). CDR3 in amino acids: CASRMTSQAWAKRDTQYF. CDR3 nucleotide sequence: TGTGCCAGCAGAATGACTAGCCAGGCGTGGGCAAAAAGGGATACGCAGTATTTT.

This chain joins TRBV30 and TRBJ2-4, with TRBD2 matching over 12 bases. The CDR3 length is 20 residues. Germline CDR1 GTSNPN, CDR2 SVGIG (reference sequence). Germline trimming cut 0 bases from V and 7 bases from J; bases unmatched to any gene: 19. The DNA of the CDR3 is TGTGCCTGGAGTGTACGTCCTAGCGGGAGGGCTATGGCCCCTATGAACATTCAGTACTTC. Its protein is CAWSVRPSGRAMAPMNIQYF.

V usage is TRBV29-1 and J usage is TRBJ2-1, with D possibly TRBD1 on 5 matching bases. V was trimmed by 3 bases and J by 0 bases, leaving 15 bases between them. Germline lookup yields CDR1 SQVTM and CDR2 ANQGSEA. This CDR3 is 16 amino acids long. In nucleotides, the CDR3 is TGCAGCGTTGAGGCCTCACAGGTCAGCTCCTACAATGAGCAGTTCTTC. Protein sequence: CSVEASQVSSYNEQFF.

This rearrangement joins TRBV15 to TRBJ2-5, with a tentative D call TRBD1 (6 bases). V shed 0 bases and J shed 5 bases, with 16 bases lying between them. The germline CDR1 and CDR2 sequences are LNHNV and YYDKDF (reference sequence). The CDR3 has 16 amino acids. This chain's CDR3 is CATSRDWGLQGETQYF. CDR3 sequence (DNA): TGTGCCACCAGCAGAGATTGGGGGCTTCAAGGGGAGACCCAGTACTTC.

The gene calls are TRBV28 and TRBJ1-5; D is uncertain. CDR1 is MDHEN and CDR2 is SYDVKM in the germline V gene. Trimming shortened V by 7 bases and J by 7 bases, and 20 bases separated the two germline ends. This CDR3 is built from 15 residues. CDR3: CASTKREGSGQPQHF. The DNA for the CDR3 is TGTGCCAGCACTAAAAGGGAGGGATCCGGACAGCCCCAGCATTTT.

V usage is TRBV28 and J usage is TRBJ2-3; 7 bases map to TRBD2. CDR3 length equals 14 residues. The J segment lost 4 bases and the V segment lost 3 bases, leaving 4 bases of the junction unmatched. CDR1 and CDR2 (germline): MDHEN, SYDVKM. CDR3 DNA: TGTGCCAGCAGTTTCCGCGGGAGAGCAGATACGCAGTATTTT. It specifies CASSFRGRADTQYF.

This rearrangement joins TRBV9 to TRBJ2-1, with 11 bases matching TRBD2. J lost 10 bases, V lost 4 bases, and 7 bases had no gene match. CDR3 size: 14 residues. CDR1 and CDR2 from the germline V gene are SGDLS and YYNGEE. This CDR3 reads CASSPQTSGIEQFF. In DNA, the CDR3 is TGTGCCAGCAGCCCCCAGACTAGCGGGATCGAGCAGTTCTTC. Complete variable domain (other parts from reference TRBV9 and TRBJ2-1): DSGVTQTPKHLITATGQRVTLRCSPRSGDLSVYWYQQSLDQGLQFLIQYYNGEERAKGNILERFSAQQFPDLHSELNLSSLELGDSALYFCASSPQTSGIEQFFGPGTRLTVL.

The chain couples TRBV3-1 (or the pseudogene TRBV3-2) to TRBJ1-2; 8 nucleotides line up with TRBD1. The germline V gene has CDR1 LGHDT and CDR2 YNNKEL (reference sequence). This CDR3 region has 15 residues. The V and J ends lost 4 bases and 8 bases, in that order; junction bases with no gene match: 12. The CDR3 coding sequence is TGTGCCAGCAGCCTTCGGACAGGGACGCTGGGAGGCTACACCTTC. Its protein is CASSLRTGTLGGYTF.

The CDR3 is CASSLATRSTDTQYF. DNA of the CDR3: TGTGCCAGCAGCTTAGCCACGAGAAGCACAGATACGCAGTATTTT. This chain links TRBV7-2 with TRBJ2-3; D gene uncertain. Per the germline V gene, CDR1 is SGHTA and CDR2 is FQGNSA. V was trimmed by 0 bases and J by 0 bases, leaving 7 bases between them. This CDR3 has 15 residues.

V and J are TRBV5-6 and TRBJ2-7, with D maybe TRBD1 (7 bases). CDR1 SGHDT and CDR2 YYEEEE come from the germline V gene. The CDR3 is made up of 15 amino acids. V was trimmed by 1 base and J by 4 bases, leaving 15 bases between them. CDR3 amino acids: CASSLLRQGGYEQYF. CDR3 in DNA: TGTGCCAGCAGCTTGTTAAGGCAGGGGGGATACGAGCAGTACTTC. Complete variable domain (other parts from reference TRBV5-6 and TRBJ2-7): DAGVTQSPTHLIKTRGQQVTLRCSPKSGHDTVSWYQQALGQGPQFIFQYYEEEERQRGNFPDRFSGHQFPNYSSELNVNALLLGDSALYLCASSLLRQGGYEQYFGPGTRLTVT.

The chain links TRBV10-2 to TRBJ2-4; 11 bases align to TRBD2. Germline CDR1 and CDR2: WSHSY and SAAADI. This CDR3 has 14 residues. V lost 7 bases, J lost 6 bases, and 5 bases stayed unmatched. CDR3 coding DNA: TGCGCCAGCAACCCCGGGACTAGCGGAAACATTCAGTACTTC. Protein sequence: CASNPGTSGNIQYF.

The rearrangement uses TRBV7-9 and TRBJ2-7, with D perhaps TRBD1 (5 bases). Germline V gives CDR1 SEHNR, CDR2 FQNEAQ (reference sequence). V lost 3 bases and J lost 1, with 13 bases in between. The CDR3 has 15 amino acids. The CDR3 sequence is CASSFSGLGSYEQYF. The CDR3 nucleotides are TGTGCCAGCAGCTTTTCAGGGTTGGGTTCCTACGAGCAGTACTTC.

CDR3 nucleotide sequence: TGTGCCAGCAGCTTCCGGGACGAGCAGTACTTC. It encodes CASSFRDEQYF. The chain recombines TRBV7-8 with TRBJ2-7; D not certain. The CDR3 spans 11 residues. CDR1 is SGHVS and CDR2 is FQNEAQ in the germline V gene. V shed 3 bases and J shed 5 bases, with 5 bases lying between them.

The chain carries TRBV11-3 and TRBJ2-3, with 11 bases aligning to TRBD2. Germline V CDR1 and CDR2: SGHNT, YENEEA. The CDR3 is made up of 16 amino acids. V lost 6 bases to trimming and J lost 4 bases; unmatched junction nucleotides: 9. This CDR3 is CASRLTSGRKADTQYF. The DNA for the CDR3 is TGTGCCAGCAGGTTAACTAGCGGGAGAAAGGCAGATACGCAGTATTTT. Filled out from reference TRBV11-3 and TRBJ2-3, the complete variable domain reads EAGVVQSPRYKIIEKKQPVAFWCNPISGHNTLYWYLQNLGQGPELLIRYENEEAVDDSQLPKDRFSAERLKGVDSTLKIQPAELGDSAVYLCASRLTSGRKADTQYFGPGTRLTVL.